This T cell receptor (beta chain) was recorded in a study of cytomegalovirus exposure and HLA in healthy donors. Details on this clone: Its antigen remains unidentified.

Study results and caveats: The authors later linked a missense DCLRE1C variant to TCR beta V- and J-gene trimming.

A multiplex PCR was run with 60 Vbeta primers and 13 Jbeta primers. TCRdb's copy holds only in-frame clones and misses some; the assay was immunoSEQ multiplex PCR. The table has around 120,000 clones, roughly two thirds seen once. CDR3 length: 14 amino acids. CDR1 SGHRS and CDR2 YFSETQ come from the germline V gene. J lost 5 bases, V lost 3 bases, and 5 bases had no gene match. V is TRBV5-1 and J is TRBJ2-3; 8 bases align to TRBD1. Sequenced: PBMCs. The receptor was derived from a man aged 30-40 years in good health and CMV-seropositive. CDR3 DNA: TGCGCCAGCAGCTGGACAGGGCAGGAAGATACGCAGTATTTT. As protein: CASSWTGQEDTQYF.